Described below is a single TCR beta chain sequence and its context. Its antigen is unidentified. The sample is drawn from a study of CD8 T cells in ankylosing spondylitis. Via MiXCR, TCRdb re-called the 5' RACE reads, giving one row per CDR3 protein. The sample yields hundreds of thousands of distinct CDR3 sequences, roughly 12% seen once. Findings and caveats of the study: Disease-linked clones bore a CD8+ phenotype and were relatively rare in peripheral blood. The authors reported significant enrichment of disease-linked clones in matched ankylosing spondylitis synovial fluid. Ankylosing spondylitis blood appeared to carry a characteristic TCR beta motif of fewer than 10 highly homologous variants. Several of the motif variants were reported before in synovial fluid and blood from reactive arthritis.

The CDR3 consists of 14 residues. Germline V gives CDR1 DFQATT, CDR2 SNEGSKA (reference sequence). Trimming cost V 6 bases and J 5 bases, with 17 bases left between them. This TCR came from a male donor with ankylosing spondylitis. J is TRBJ2-1 and V is TRBV20-1, with no clear D. What was sequenced was blood, either unsorted or a sorted T cell fraction (not recorded which). For the CDR3, the DNA is TGCAGTGCCCTCCGAAGCGCCGAGGACAATGAGCAGTTCTTC. The encoded protein is CSALRSAEDNEQFF.